This T cell receptor beta chain came from a study of blood T cell repertoires in COVID-19 (TCRdb year 2020). The study in broad terms: Collaborator samples came from the United States, Italy and Spain and covered acute and convalescent phases of COVID-19. The repertoires were made available in a free public database intended to serve as a resource for research on the immune response to SARS-CoV-2. Deeply sampled blood TCRbeta repertoires from subjects exposed to, actively infected with, or recovered from COVID-19 were included in the dataset. The material from the prospective study consisted of cDNA or gDNA derived from T cells, B-cell-depleted T cells, or PBMCs. Sample metadata almost always included a de-identified subject ID, COVID-19 status, age in years and sex. Samples came from the ongoing ImmuneRACE study (first 160 participants) plus 1,254 subjects from 6 global collaborators. Where available, HLA class I and class II types were taken from metadata supplied by the sample provider and were not determined by assay-based typing. Broad study findings and their caveats: The amount of clinical and demographic metadata varied by source and participant and was provided uncurated.

The immunoSEQ Assay, a bias-controlled multiplex PCR, was used to amplify TCRbeta CDR3 regions from genomic DNA. In the original analysis: The number of nucleated cells in each sample was estimated from the amplification of reference gene primers within the assay. To quantify the absolute abundance of each unique TCRbeta CDR3 rearrangement, sequence reads were collapsed and filtered. Productive Simpson clonality was computed per sample as the square root of Simpson's diversity index over productive rearrangements. Imported from immuneACCESS, the table was reduced by TCRdb to in-frame sequences with V and J called. These copies leave out some clones; in studies compared against another copy, an unresolved V gene accounts for under half, and the cause of the remainder is not known. The V and J calls and clone size come from that table; D and trimming were worked out from the DNA. Across this sample there are about 100,000 clones, with about 90% seen only once. The ten largest clones capture approximately 7.3% of the sample.

Each collaborating institution followed its own protocols to collect whole blood in K2EDTA tubes. For TCRbeta analysis, collaborator samples were shipped as frozen whole blood, as isolated PBMCs, or as DNA extracted from either sample type. A remark on this clone: Its antigen specificity is not known. Within one base of it there is no much larger clone, and no base qualities were kept.

Based on the germline V gene, the CDR1 and CDR2 sequences are SGHDT and YYEEEE. CDR3 length: 15 amino acids, cysteine to phenylalanine. Only the CDR3 part of the read is kept: 45 bases, read in frame from the first base. Ends trimmed: V by 0 bases, J by 11 bases; bases unmatched to a gene: 13. This receptor was identified in a man between 25 and 39 years old in a cohort sampled during active COVID-19. The rearrangement combines TRBV5-6 with TRBJ1-1, and TRBD1 matches 7 of the central bases. Sequenced: peripheral blood. DNA sequence: TGTGCCAGCAGCTTGGGAGACTACAGGGGATTTTCGGCTTTCTTT. The encoded protein is CASSLGDYRGFSAFF.